This T cell receptor (beta chain) comes out of a study of CD8+CD57+ T cells in acquired aplastic anemia. The V segment lost 7 bases and the J segment 8 bases; nucleotides outside the gene matches: 9. The CDR3 covers 13 residues. CDR1 is KGHDR and CDR2 is SFDVKD in the germline V gene. Using genomic DNA as the template, TCR beta VDJ and CDR3 profiling was carried out. Via MiXCR, TCRdb re-called the reads, giving one row per CDR3 protein. This table has fewer than 200,000 distinct CDR3 sequences, 55% to 80% appearing once. The sequencing input was sorted CD4+, CD8+, or CD8+CD57+ T cells (not recorded which) from PBMCs. V is TRBV24-1 and J is TRBJ1-1; 7 bases are shared with TRBD1. The TCR comes from a human donor in good health. CDR3 DNA sequence: TGTGCCACCAGCGTAGTTTTGACAGGGGAAGCTTTCTTT. Amino acid sequence: CATSVVLTGEAFF.